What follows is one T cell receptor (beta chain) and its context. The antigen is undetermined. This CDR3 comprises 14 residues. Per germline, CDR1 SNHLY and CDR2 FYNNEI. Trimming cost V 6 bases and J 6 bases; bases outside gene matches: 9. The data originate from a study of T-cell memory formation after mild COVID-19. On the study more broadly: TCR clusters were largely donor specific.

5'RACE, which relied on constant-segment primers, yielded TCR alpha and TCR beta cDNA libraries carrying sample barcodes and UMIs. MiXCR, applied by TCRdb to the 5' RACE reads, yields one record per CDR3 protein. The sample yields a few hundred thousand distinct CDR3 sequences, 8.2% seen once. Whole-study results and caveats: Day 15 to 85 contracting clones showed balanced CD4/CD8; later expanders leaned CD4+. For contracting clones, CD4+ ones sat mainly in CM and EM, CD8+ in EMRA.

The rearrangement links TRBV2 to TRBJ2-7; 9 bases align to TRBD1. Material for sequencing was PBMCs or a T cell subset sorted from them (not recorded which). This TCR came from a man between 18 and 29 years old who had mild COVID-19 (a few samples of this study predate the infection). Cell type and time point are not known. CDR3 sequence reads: CASRPPGQGPEQYV. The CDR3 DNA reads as TGTGCCAGCAGACCGCCGGGACAGGGCCCCGAGCAGTACGTC.